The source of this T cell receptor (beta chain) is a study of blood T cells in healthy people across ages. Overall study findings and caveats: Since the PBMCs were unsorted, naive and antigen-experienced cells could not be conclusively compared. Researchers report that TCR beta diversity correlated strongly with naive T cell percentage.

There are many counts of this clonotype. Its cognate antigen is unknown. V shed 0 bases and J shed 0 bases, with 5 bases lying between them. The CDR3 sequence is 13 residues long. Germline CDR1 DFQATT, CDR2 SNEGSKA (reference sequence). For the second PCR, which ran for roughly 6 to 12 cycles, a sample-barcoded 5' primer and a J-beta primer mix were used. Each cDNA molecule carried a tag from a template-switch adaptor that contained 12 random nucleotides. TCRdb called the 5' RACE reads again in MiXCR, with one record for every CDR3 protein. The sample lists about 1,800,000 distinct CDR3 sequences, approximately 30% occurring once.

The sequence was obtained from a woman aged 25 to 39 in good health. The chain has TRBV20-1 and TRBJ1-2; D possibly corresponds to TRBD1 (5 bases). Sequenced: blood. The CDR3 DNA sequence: TGCAGTGCTAGAGAAGGGGCTAACTATGGCTACACCTTC. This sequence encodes CSAREGANYGYTF.